This entry lists 19 T cell receptor beta chains sequenced from one sample in a study of shared clonotypes between healthy human individuals. The table came from immunoSEQ multiplex PCR; TCRdb's copy has only in-frame clones and leaves some out. This sample has approximately 470,000 clones, with 70% to 80% found just once. The source material was PBMCs. Receptors originate from a middle-aged woman in good health. Some clones in this sample may be carry-over from other donors' samples.

About this clone itself: This specimen includes other DNA sequences encoding the same CDR3. V and J are TRBV28 and TRBJ2-7; no reliable D call. Germline V gene data show CDR1 as MDHEN and CDR2 as SYDVKM. The CDR3 runs to 12 residues. Deletions cut 2 bases from V and 4 bases from J, with 6 bases between. The CDR3 DNA reads as TGTGCCAGCAGTTTAGCCGGTTACGAGCAGTACTTC. Its translation: CASSLAGYEQYF.

DNA for the CDR3: TGTGCCAGCAGCTCCCGCGTGGGGGCTGGTTTTGGCTACACCTTC. Translation gives CASSSRVGAGFGYTF. The chain has TRBV5-4 and TRBJ1-2, with a tentative D call TRBD1 (6 bases). This CDR3 comprises 15 residues. CDR1 SGHNT and CDR2 YYREEE come from the germline V gene (reference sequence). Between the trimmed V and J ends, which lost 3 bases and 7 bases, there was a span of 19 bases. The full variable domain, its missing parts supplied by reference TRBV5-4 and TRBJ1-2, is ETGVTQSPTHLIKTRGQQVTLRCSSQSGHNTVSWYQQALGQGPQFIFQYYREEENGRGNFPPRFSGLQFPNYSSELNVNALELDDSALYLCASSSRVGAGFGYTFGSGTRLTVV.

V usage is TRBV7-2 and J usage is TRBJ1-1; D not certain. The CDR3 loop spans 13 amino acids. From germline, CDR1 is SGHTA and CDR2 FQGNSA. V shed 3 bases and J shed 4 bases, with 9 bases lying between them. CDR3 DNA sequence: TGTGCCAGCAGCTTGGAGAGGCGCACTGAAGCTTTCTTT. It translates to CASSLERRTEAFF.

Concerning this clone: A much larger clone differs by one base, so this may be a read error. This sequence joins TRBV7-9 and TRBJ2-7, with 10 bases identical to TRBD2. The CDR3 is made up of 14 amino acids. Germline V lookup: CDR1 SEHNR, CDR2 FQNEAQ (reference sequence). Germline trimming cut 4 bases from V and 2 bases from J; bases unmatched to any gene: 2. CDR3 bases: TGTGCCAGCAGCTCCGGGACTAGCGCCTACGAGCAGTACTTC. Amino acid sequence: CASSSGTSAYEQYF.

The V call is TRBV6-1, the J call TRBJ2-5; D is possibly TRBD1 (8 bases). TRBJ2-7 explains the end of the DNA better; the J call may be wrong. The V gene's germline CDR1 is MNHNS and CDR2 SASEGT. CDR3 length: 15 amino acids. CDR3: CASRTDRGGTYEQYF. As DNA, the CDR3 is TGTGCCAGCAGAACCGACAGGGGAGGGACCTACGAGCAGTACTTC.

This chain connects TRBV19 to TRBJ2-1, with D perhaps matching TRBD1 (6 bases). Germline V gene lookup returns CDR1 LNHDA and CDR2 SQIVND (reference sequence). The ends were cut back, 6 bases at V and 6 bases at J, with 12 bases in the middle. CDR3 length equals 13 residues. CDR3 DNA sequence: TGTGCCAGTAGCCACCTAGGGGGCAATGAGCAGTTCTTC. This encodes CASSHLGGNEQFF.

This chain joins TRBV7-6 and TRBJ2-3, with D possibly TRBD2 on 6 matching bases. From germline, CDR1 is SGHVS and CDR2 FNYEAQ. This CDR3 has 15 amino acids. V dropped 1 base and J dropped 7 bases, with 15 bases sitting between them. CDR3 sequence reads: CASSLGAGRGNTQYF. The CDR3 bases are TGTGCCAGCAGCTTAGGCGCGGGAAGAGGAAATACGCAGTATTTT.

This clone was picked up a small number of times. This chain joins TRBV5-1 and TRBJ1-2; D unresolved. V lost 0 bases and J 2 bases, leaving 11 bases between the germline ends. Germline V gene lookup returns CDR1 SGHRS and CDR2 YFSETQ. This CDR3 comprises 15 residues. In nucleotides, the CDR3 is TGCGCCAGCAGCTTGGAAATACAGACGAACTATGGCTACACCTTC. Amino acid sequence: CASSLEIQTNYGYTF.

The chain recombines TRBV5-4 with TRBJ1-2, with 9 bases lining up with TRBD1. Trimming took 0 bases from V and 3 from J; bases not matched to a gene: 3. Per the germline V gene, CDR1 is SGHNT and CDR2 is YYREEE (reference sequence). CDR3 size: 15 residues. CDR3 sequence reads: CASSLATGGDYGYTF. CDR3 sequence (DNA): TGTGCCAGCAGCTTGGCCACAGGGGGCGACTATGGCTACACCTTC.

The chain is built from TRBV11-2 and TRBJ1-2; weak D call: TRBD1 (6 bases). V was pared by 3 bases and J by 2 bases, with 13 bases between. This CDR3 is 15 amino acids long. Germline loops: CDR1 SGHAT, CDR2 FQNNGV. CDR3 in amino acids: CASSFTRGINYGYTF. As DNA, the CDR3 is TGTGCCAGCAGCTTTACGAGGGGGATCAACTATGGCTACACCTTC.

The V call is TRBV9, the J call TRBJ2-6; no clear D gene. Per germline, CDR1 SGDLS and CDR2 YYNGEE. This CDR3 is 18 amino acids long. V dropped 2 bases and J dropped 0 bases, with 15 bases sitting between them. The CDR3: CASSVSFRVGSGANVLTF. CDR3 bases: TGTGCCAGCAGCGTTAGCTTTAGGGTCGGCTCTGGGGCCAACGTCCTGACTTTC. Complete variable domain (other parts from reference TRBV9 and TRBJ2-6): DSGVTQTPKHLITATGQRVTLRCSPRSGDLSVYWYQQSLDQGLQFLIQYYNGEERAKGNILERFSAQQFPDLHSELNLSSLELGDSALYFCASSVSFRVGSGANVLTFGAGSRLTVL.

V gene TRBV30 combines with J gene TRBJ2-7, with 8 bases that match TRBD2. The CDR3 totals 15 residues. Germline V lookup: CDR1 GTSNPN, CDR2 SVGIG (reference sequence). J lost 0 bases, V lost 4 bases, and 8 bases had no gene match. The CDR3 reads CAWMASGYSSYEQYF. The CDR3 nucleotides read TGTGCCTGGATGGCTAGCGGGTATAGCTCCTACGAGCAGTACTTC.

J is TRBJ2-2 and V is TRBV4-2, with TRBD2 matching over 8 bases. CDR1 LGHNA and CDR2 YNFKEQ come from the germline V gene. This CDR3 region has 15 residues. The V and J ends lost 3 bases and 5 bases, in that order; junction bases with no gene match: 5. The CDR3 region is CASSQLAGETGELFF. The CDR3 DNA reads as TGTGCCAGCAGCCAGCTAGCGGGTGAGACCGGGGAGCTGTTTTTT.

This clone was seen repeatedly, ten times or more. Other DNA sequences in the same sample also yield this CDR3. The genes are TRBV5-4 and TRBJ1-2; D ambiguous. From germline, CDR1 is SGHNT and CDR2 YYREEE (reference sequence). The CDR3 spans 13 residues. Between the trimmed V and J ends, which lost 6 bases and 4 bases, there was a span of 13 bases. The CDR3 nucleotides are TGTGCCAGCACGGCAGCCTGGGGCTATGGCTACACCTTC. Translated: CASTAAWGYGYTF.

The chain combines TRBV7-8 with TRBJ1-5; 7 nucleotides line up with TRBD1. The germline V gene has CDR1 SGHVS and CDR2 FQNEAQ. J gave up 0 bases and V 3 bases, and 2 bases lay outside the gene matches. CDR3 length: 15 amino acids. The CDR3 nucleotides read TGTGCCAGCAGCTTGGGACAGAATAGCAATCAGCCCCAGCATTTT. Protein sequence: CASSLGQNSNQPQHF. Combining the CDR3 with reference TRBV7-8 and TRBJ1-5 gives the whole variable domain GAGVSQSPRYKVAKRGQDVALRCDPISGHVSLFWYQQALGQGPEFLTYFQNEAQLDKSGLPSDRFFAERPEGSVSTLKIQRTQQEDSAVYLCASSLGQNSNQPQHFGDGTRLSIL.

This clone showed up just once. The chain has TRBV29-1 and TRBJ1-2; D may be TRBD1 (5 bases). Germline V gene data show CDR1 as SQVTM and CDR2 as ANQGSEA. The CDR3 covers 12 residues. Trimming shortened V by 4 bases and J by 5 bases, and 11 bases separated the two germline ends. CDR3 region: CSVVGGGYGYTF. The CDR3 DNA follows: TGCAGCGTTGTCGGGGGTGGGTATGGCTACACCTTC.

V usage is TRBV4-1 and J usage is TRBJ1-5; maybe TRBD1 (5 bases). Trimming cost V 4 bases and J 5 bases, with 9 bases left between them. This CDR3 spans 13 amino acids. Germline V lookup: CDR1 MGHRA, CDR2 YSYEKL. The chain's CDR3 is CASSPREDQPQHF. As DNA, the CDR3 is TGCGCCAGCAGCCCCAGGGAGGATCAGCCCCAGCATTTT.

V gene TRBV5-4 combines with J gene TRBJ2-1, with 8 bases aligning to TRBD2. J gave up 3 bases and V 0 bases, and 2 bases lay outside the gene matches. CDR3 length equals 15 residues. Germline CDR1 reads SGHNT; CDR2 reads YYREEE (reference sequence). CDR3 nucleotides: TGTGCCAGCAGCTTGGGGCTAGCGGGCTACAATGAGCAGTTCTTC. Its translation: CASSLGLAGYNEQFF.

This clone was observed a few times. This rearrangement joins TRBV7-2 to TRBJ2-5, with 8 bases that match TRBD1. Germline CDR1 reads SGHTA; CDR2 reads FQGNSA. The CDR3 contains 14 residues. V lost 0 bases, J lost 5 bases, and 2 bases stayed unmatched. The DNA for the CDR3 is TGTGCCAGCAGCTTAGCCCAGGGGGCGGAGACCCAGTACTTC. It is translated as CASSLAQGAETQYF.